This TCR beta chain was captured by sequencing in a study of T cell repertoires in cytomegalovirus infection. Study as a whole: In the study, CMV epitopes included recently identified HLA-C-restricted and well-studied HLA-B-restricted ones. Both a matching HLA type and CMV infection were indicated by public TCR beta signatures.

TCRdb reprocessed the reads with MiXCR, giving one entry per CDR3 protein. This sample has just under 500,000 distinct CDR3 sequences, with roughly a third found just once. About this clonotype: Antigen specificity is unknown.

Study-wide points: Ex vivo, HLA-C-restricted CMV-specific TCR beta clonotypes prevailed over the rest of the response. Frequencies of public TCR beta families were cumulated, and this identified carriers of CMV plus the relevant HLA.

The clonotype originates from a human donor in good health (CMV status not recorded). Some clones in this sample may be carry-over from other donors' samples. The source was cultured PBMCs, collected from culture after CMV antigen stimulation.

The CDR3 reads CASRGTSGADYEQFF. CDR3 DNA: TGTGCCAGCAGGGGTACTAGCGGAGCGGACTATGAGCAGTTCTTC. V gene TRBV12-3 or TRBV12-4 combines with J gene TRBJ2-1; 8 bases match TRBD2. Trimming at V came to 6 bases and at J to 8 bases, leaving 12 bases not matched to a gene. The CDR3 runs 15 residues.